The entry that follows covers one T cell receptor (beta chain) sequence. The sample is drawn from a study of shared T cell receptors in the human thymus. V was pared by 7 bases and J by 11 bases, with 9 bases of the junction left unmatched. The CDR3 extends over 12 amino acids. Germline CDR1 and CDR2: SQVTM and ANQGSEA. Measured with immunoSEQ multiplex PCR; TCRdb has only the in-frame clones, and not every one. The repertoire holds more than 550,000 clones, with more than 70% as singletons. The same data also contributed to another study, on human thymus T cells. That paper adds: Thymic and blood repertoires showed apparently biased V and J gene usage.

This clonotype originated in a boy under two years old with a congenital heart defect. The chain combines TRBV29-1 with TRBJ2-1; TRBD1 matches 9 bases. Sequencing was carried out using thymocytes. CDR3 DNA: TGCAGCGAGGAAACTGGGACAGGGAAGCAGTTCTTC. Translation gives CSEETGTGKQFF.